One and the same sample provided the 21 T cell receptor beta chains below, sequenced in a study of cytomegalovirus exposure and HLA in healthy donors. Produced via immunoSEQ multiplex PCR; TCRdb's table is partial and in-frame only. This table holds under 200,000 clones, about 81% found once. Source material: PBMCs. The receptors were gathered from a woman aged 25 to 39 in good health and CMV-seronegative.

This clone was found once. CDR3 loop: CASSFADTPTEAFF. The CDR3 DNA sequence: TGCGCCAGCAGCTTTGCTGACACGCCCACTGAAGCTTTCTTT. The chain joins TRBV5-1 to TRBJ1-1; D gene ambiguous. The V gene lost 2 bases and the J gene lost 4 bases, with 12 bases spanning the gap. The CDR3 extends over 14 amino acids. Germline V gene lookup returns CDR1 SGHRS and CDR2 YFSETQ.

The chain links TRBV2 to TRBJ2-3, with D perhaps TRBD2 (6 bases). The ends were cut back, 7 bases at V and 1 base at J, with 18 bases in the middle. The CDR3 covers 16 residues. The germline V gene has CDR1 SNHLY and CDR2 FYNNEI. The CDR3 loop is CASTLDYQPGTDTQYF. For the CDR3, the DNA is TGTGCCAGCACCTTGGACTACCAGCCAGGCACAGATACGCAGTATTTT.

The DNA of the CDR3 is TGTGCTAGTGGTTTGGCCAATAAGCGGGACAGGGTTACCGGGGAGCTGTTTTTT. Translation gives CASGLANKRDRVTGELFF. This chain joins TRBV12-5 and TRBJ2-2, with 9 positions matching TRBD1. This CDR3 is built from 18 residues. CDR1 is LGHNT, CDR2 FRNRAP, per germline. V gave up 1 base and J gave up 5 bases; unmatched junction bases: 11.

The chain recombines TRBV5-1 with TRBJ1-1, with TRBD1 matching 7 bases. V was clipped by 3 bases and J by 6 bases; unmatched bases: 8. This CDR3 has 14 amino acids. CDR1 SGHRS and CDR2 YFSETQ come from the germline V gene. The CDR3 DNA is TGCGCCAGCAGCTCCTTTTTACAGGGGCCTGAAGCTTTCTTT. Protein product: CASSSFLQGPEAFF.

A few counts support this clone. The V gene is TRBV7-7, the J gene TRBJ1-3; D gene uncertain. The germline CDR1 and CDR2 sequences are SSHAT and FNYEAQ (reference sequence). CDR3 length equals 14 residues. Trimming removed 1 base from V and 7 bases from J, with 11 bases in between. The CDR3 DNA follows: TGTGCCAGCAGCTTAGGAGGGATGGGGAACACCATATATTTT. Protein product: CASSLGGMGNTIYF.

The V and J genes are TRBV14 and TRBJ2-1, with 7 bases identical to TRBD2. CDR3 size: 16 residues. From germline, CDR1 is SGHDN and CDR2 FVKESK. V lost 1 base and J lost 4; bases outside the gene matches: 7. The CDR3, as DNA: TGTGCCAGCAGCCAAGGTAGGCTAGCGGCTTACAATGAGCAGTTCTTC. Its translation: CASSQGRLAAYNEQFF.

This chain connects TRBV15 to TRBJ1-3, with D uncertain. Germline V CDR1 and CDR2: LNHNV, YYDKDF (reference sequence). Trimming stripped 1 base from V and 4 bases from J, with 14 bases between. CDR3 size: 16 residues. The CDR3 coding sequence is TGTGCCACCAGCAGAGCCAGAGGAGCTACGGGAAACACCATATATTTT. Protein: CATSRARGATGNTIYF.

This chain joins TRBV7-2 and TRBJ2-3; 8 bases are shared with TRBD2. The germline gives CDR1 SGHTA, CDR2 FQGNSA. V dropped 5 bases and J dropped 7; count of bases not matched to a gene: 14. The CDR3 length is 16 residues. The DNA of the CDR3 is TGTGCCAGCAGCCTCCACCTCGGGCTAGCGGGCTATACGCAGTATTTT. Translation: CASSLHLGLAGYTQYF.

J is TRBJ1-5 and V is TRBV27, with D possibly being TRBD1 (5 bases). V was trimmed by 4 bases and J by 6 bases, leaving 7 bases between them. The CDR3 spans 12 residues. Germline V gives CDR1 MNHEY, CDR2 SMNVEV (reference sequence). The CDR3 reads CASSSGFQPQHF. CDR3 coding DNA: TGTGCCAGCAGTTCAGGGTTTCAGCCCCAGCATTTT.

The chain recombines TRBV18 with TRBJ2-7; 9 bases line up with TRBD1. Germline loops: CDR1 KGHSH, CDR2 LQKENI. The CDR3 has 15 residues. V trimming: 4 bases; J trimming: 3 bases; junction bases outside the gene matches: 7. The CDR3 region is CASSLGQGDYYEQYF. CDR3 coding DNA: TGTGCCAGCTCACTGGGACAGGGCGATTACTACGAGCAGTACTTC.

The CDR3 region has the DNA TGTGCCAGCAGCTTTTACAACGCCAATGAGCAGTTCTTC. Translated, it gives CASSFYNANEQFF. The rearrangement joins TRBV7-2 to TRBJ2-1; D not resolved. The CDR3 has 13 amino acids. V shed 3 bases and J shed 6 bases, with 9 bases lying between them. Looked up from germline, CDR1 is SGHTA and CDR2 is FQGNSA.

The rearrangement links TRBV25-1 to TRBJ1-3, with a tentative D call TRBD1 (6 bases). V dropped 5 bases and J dropped 8 bases, with 10 bases sitting between them. The length of the CDR3 is 12 residues. Germline CDR1 is MGHDK and CDR2 is SYGVNS. CDR3 bases: TGTGCCAGCAGTACCCCAGGGGACACCATATATTTT. It specifies CASSTPGDTIYF.

The chain employs TRBV6-1 and TRBJ2-3; TRBD1 aligns across 8 bases. The CDR3 spans 14 residues. Germline CDR1 is MNHNS and CDR2 is SASEGT. J lost 6 bases, V lost 3 bases, and 5 bases had no gene match. The CDR3 loop is CASSDQGARDTQYF. The CDR3 DNA follows: TGTGCCAGCAGTGACCAGGGGGCTAGGGATACGCAGTATTTT.

The gene calls are TRBV5-1 and TRBJ2-5, with D possibly TRBD1 on 5 matching bases. Trimming shortened V by 5 bases and J by 0 bases, and 14 bases separated the two germline ends. CDR3 length: 15 amino acids. In germline, CDR1 is SGHRS, CDR2 YFSETQ. DNA for the CDR3: TGCGCCAGCAGTCGGGTGGGGCAGAACCAAGAGACCCAGTACTTC. It specifies CASSRVGQNQETQYF.

This chain connects TRBV6-1 to TRBJ1-2; 9 bases line up with TRBD1. Losses at the gene ends were 3 bases for V and 6 bases for J; bases not matched to a gene: 5. CDR3 length equals 14 residues. Per germline, CDR1 MNHNS and CDR2 SASEGT. The CDR3 region is CASSDVGQGNGYTF. Written as DNA, the CDR3 is TGTGCCAGCAGTGACGTGGGACAGGGAAATGGCTACACCTTC.

The rearrangement joins TRBV7-8 to TRBJ2-1, with 8 bases matching TRBD2. Germline CDR1 reads SGHVS; CDR2 reads FQNEAQ. The V gene end was trimmed by 5 bases and the J gene end by 8 bases; junction bases not matched to a gene: 17. The CDR3 contains 17 residues. CDR3 sequence reads: CASSQERFGGGRDEQFF. The CDR3, as DNA: TGTGCCAGCAGCCAAGAGAGGTTCGGCGGGGGGAGGGATGAGCAGTTCTTC.

This clone was seen a few times. This chain connects TRBV15 to TRBJ2-3; TRBD2 might be the D (5 bases). V lost 4 bases to trimming and J lost 8 bases, with 16 bases between them. This CDR3 has 14 residues. The germline V gene has CDR1 LNHNV and CDR2 YYDKDF (reference sequence). Here the CDR3 DNA reads TGTGCCACCAGCACCAGATCCGGGAAAGTTACGCAGTATTTT. Encoded protein: CATSTRSGKVTQYF.

V usage is TRBV10-3 and J usage is TRBJ2-2; D is uncertain. Germline loops: CDR1 ENHRY, CDR2 SYGVKD. V was clipped by 2 bases and J by 4 bases, with 11 bases between them. CDR3 size: 15 residues. CDR3 amino acids: CAISERSGPTGELFF. The CDR3 DNA is TGTGCCATCAGTGAGAGGAGTGGTCCCACCGGGGAGCTGTTTTTT.

The rearrangement uses TRBV25-1 and TRBJ1-1; D may be TRBD1 (5 bases). Trimming pared 9 bases from V and 0 bases from J, leaving 11 bases between. The CDR3 is 13 residues long. From germline, CDR1 is MGHDK and CDR2 SYGVNS. The CDR3 reads CASRAGLNTEAFF. DNA of the CDR3: TGTGCCAGTAGAGCAGGGTTGAACACTGAAGCTTTCTTT.

CDR3 sequence: CAWTSHQGISGNTIYF. CDR3 nucleotides: TGTGCCTGGACGTCTCACCAGGGAATCTCTGGAAACACCATATATTTT. This chain joins TRBV30 and TRBJ1-3; D might be TRBD1 (5 bases). Germline V gives CDR1 GTSNPN, CDR2 SVGIG (reference sequence). Trimming took 4 bases from V and 0 from J, leaving 16 bases between them. The CDR3 has 16 amino acids.

This sequence joins TRBV11-2 and TRBJ1-2; unclear D gene. The length of the CDR3 is 12 residues. The V end lost 0 bases, the J end lost 13 bases, and 12 bases lay between the germline ends. The germline V gene has CDR1 SGHAT and CDR2 FQNNGV. This chain's CDR3 is CASSLEFGAVTF. The CDR3 DNA follows: TGTGCCAGCAGCTTAGAGTTCGGCGCGGTCACCTTC. The full variable domain, in which reference TRBV11-2 and TRBJ1-2 provide the parts outside the CDR3, is EAGVAQSPRYKIIEKRQSVAFWCNPISGHATLYWYQQILGQGPKLLIQFQNNGVVDDSQLPKDRFSAERLKGVDSTLKIQPAKLEDSAVYLCASSLEFGAVTFGSGTRLTVV.